The 2 T cell receptor beta chains below all came from one sample that was sequenced in a study of regulatory T cells in long-lasting Graves disease. The sample's time point: newly diagnosed GD, antithyroid drugs for less than 3 months. PBMCs were the source of the RNA used for TCR sequencing. To make TCR beta libraries, researchers used iRepertoire HTBI primers and Arm-PCR of CDR3 regions. TCRdb passed the multiplex PCR reads through MiXCR, listing each CDR3 protein once. The sample records 250,000 to 400,000 distinct CDR3 sequences, approximately 20% being singletons. The material was peripheral blood mononuclear cells (PBMCs), obtained at new diagnosis, from a patient treated with antithyroid drugs. The receptors stem from a female donor with Graves disease.

Concerning this clonotype: One base separates it from a far larger clone, so it is likely a read error. The rearrangement uses TRBV11-2 and TRBJ2-3; unclear D gene. The J call is uncertain, as TRBJ1-1 better fits the DNA end. The CDR3 totals 13 residues. The germline CDR1 and CDR2 sequences are SGHAT and FQNNGV. The CDR3 reads CAGSLVANREAFF. For the CDR3, the DNA is TGTGCCGGCAGCTTAGTCGCTAACAGAGAAGCTTTCTTT.

In regard to this clonotype: A far larger clone is a single base away, which makes a read error likely. V is TRBV7-2 and J is TRBJ2-3; 7 bases line up with TRBD1. Trimming removed 5 bases from V and 1 base from J; junction bases left unmatched: 6. The CDR3 totals 15 residues. CDR1 and CDR2 from the germline V gene are SGHTA and FQGNSA. The chain's CDR3 is CTSSQRQGGTDTQYF. In DNA, the CDR3 is TGTACCAGCAGCCAGCGACAGGGTGGCACAGATACGCAGTATTTT.